The rows below give T cell receptor beta chains drawn from one sample of a study of cytomegalovirus exposure and HLA in healthy donors. Generated by immunoSEQ multiplex PCR, the TCRdb table keeps only in-frame clones and is missing some. The sample contains 300,000 or so clones, around 90% of which appear only once. The sample comprised PBMCs. The receptors were sampled from a man aged 25-45 years in good health and CMV-seronegative. The CDR3 runs from the conserved cysteine through the conserved F or W. The D gene is left open where the match is weak. Rows give clone size only sometimes, using once, few, many, or a class for an expanded clone.

j_call: TRBJ2-2; d_call: .; clone_size: once; v_call: TRBV18; cdr3_nt: TGTGCCAGCTCACCACGGGCGACACCGAACACCGGGGAGCTGTTTTTT; cdr3_aa: CASSPRATPNTGELFF
j_call: TRBJ1-2; d_call: .; clone_size: .; v_call: TRBV6-6; cdr3_nt: TGTGCCAGCAGCTTCAGGGGCGGCTACACCTTC; cdr3_aa: CASSFRGGYTF
j_call: TRBJ1-1; d_call: TRBD1; clone_size: once; v_call: TRBV15; cdr3_nt: TGTGCCACCAGCAGAGACTTAGGGGGCGCGACCCCAGCTTTCTTT; cdr3_aa: CATSRDLGGATPAFF
j_call: TRBJ1-2; d_call: TRBD1; clone_size: .; v_call: TRBV5-4; cdr3_nt: TGTGCCAGCAGCTTGGCGCAGGGGGTTTACTATGGCTACACCTTC; cdr3_aa: CASSLAQGVYYGYTF
j_call: TRBJ2-1; d_call: TRBD1; clone_size: .; v_call: TRBV4-1; cdr3_nt: TGCGCCAGCAGCCATACCGGGACAGGAAACAATGAGCAGTTCTTC; cdr3_aa: CASSHTGTGNNEQFF
j_call: TRBJ1-4; d_call: .; clone_size: .; v_call: TRBV28; cdr3_nt: TGTGCCAGCAGCCTTCTCGGCAGGGGCGAGGAAAAACTGTTTTTT; cdr3_aa: CASSLLGRGEEKLFF
j_call: TRBJ2-1; d_call: TRBD2; clone_size: .; v_call: TRBV6-1; cdr3_nt: TGTGCCAGCGAGCTAGCGGGGGGTAACCATGAGCAGTTCTTC; cdr3_aa: CASELAGGNHEQFF
j_call: TRBJ1-1; d_call: TRBD1; clone_size: .; v_call: TRBV18; cdr3_nt: TGTGCCAGCTCACCGATTACAGGGGACACTGAAGCTTTCTTT; cdr3_aa: CASSPITGDTEAFF
j_call: TRBJ2-5; d_call: .; clone_size: .; v_call: TRBV5-1; cdr3_nt: TGCGCCAGCAGCTTGCCGAAAGGGGCCCTGGGTGAGACCCAGTACTTC; cdr3_aa: CASSLPKGALGETQYF
j_call: TRBJ2-1; d_call: .; clone_size: .; v_call: TRBV27; cdr3_nt: TGTGCCAGCAGTGAGTCCACCCCCTGGCGGGGCTACAATGAGCAGTTCTTC; cdr3_aa: CASSESTPWRGYNEQFF
j_call: TRBJ2-3; d_call: .; clone_size: .; v_call: TRBV10-1; cdr3_nt: TGCGCCAGCAGGGACCCAGGGGCCGAAACGCAGTATTTT; cdr3_aa: CASRDPGAETQYF
j_call: TRBJ1-3; d_call: .; clone_size: .; v_call: TRBV7-9; cdr3_nt: TGTGCCAGCAGCTTAGAGATAACAGGCCTCTCTGGAAACACCATATATTTT; cdr3_aa: CASSLEITGLSGNTIYF
j_call: TRBJ2-1; d_call: .; clone_size: .; v_call: TRBV15; cdr3_nt: TGTGCCACCAGCAGTATCGGGGAGTCCTACAATGAGCAGTTCTTC; cdr3_aa: CATSSIGESYNEQFF
j_call: TRBJ2-2; d_call: .; clone_size: .; v_call: TRBV7-6; cdr3_nt: TGTGCCAGCAGCTCTCGGGGCGGGGAGCTGTTTTTT; cdr3_aa: CASSSRGGELFF
j_call: TRBJ2-7; d_call: TRBD1; clone_size: .; v_call: TRBV11-2; cdr3_nt: TGTGCCAGCAACCCGGGACAGGGCCCCTACGAGCAGTACTTC; cdr3_aa: CASNPGQGPYEQYF
j_call: TRBJ1-4; d_call: .; clone_size: once; v_call: TRBV2; cdr3_nt: TGTGCCAGCAGTCCAAACAGGGTTGCTAATGAAAAACTGTTTTTT; cdr3_aa: CASSPNRVANEKLFF
j_call: TRBJ1-6; d_call: TRBD1; clone_size: .; v_call: TRBV4-1; cdr3_nt: TGCGCCAGCAGCCTACGGGACAGGGATAATTCACCCCTCCACTTT; cdr3_aa: CASSLRDRDNSPLHF
j_call: TRBJ1-3; d_call: TRBD1; clone_size: .; v_call: TRBV30; cdr3_nt: TGTGCCTGTTCCCAGGGGGTTTCTGGAAACACCATATATTTT; cdr3_aa: CACSQGVSGNTIYF
j_call: TRBJ2-7; d_call: .; clone_size: .; v_call: TRBV5-1; cdr3_nt: TGCGCCAGCAGCTTGGCCGGGGGACCCTCCTACGAGCAGTACTTC; cdr3_aa: CASSLAGGPSYEQYF
j_call: TRBJ2-5; d_call: TRBD2; clone_size: .; v_call: TRBV9; cdr3_nt: TGTGCCAGCAGCGGTGGACTAGCGGGGGGGCGTGAGACCCAGTACTTC; cdr3_aa: CASSGGLAGGRETQYF
j_call: TRBJ2-7; d_call: TRBD1; clone_size: once; v_call: TRBV6-6; cdr3_nt: TGTGCCAGCAGTTACAGACAGGGGAGCGAGCAGTACTTC; cdr3_aa: CASSYRQGSEQYF
j_call: TRBJ2-7; d_call: TRBD1; clone_size: .; v_call: TRBV5-1; cdr3_nt: TGCGCCAGCACCTTTACAGGGGATGGGGTCTTGTTCTCGAGCTCCTACGAGCAGTACTTC; cdr3_aa: CASTFTGDGVLFSSSYEQYF
j_call: TRBJ1-1; d_call: .; clone_size: .; v_call: TRBV10-2; cdr3_nt: TGCGCCAGCAGTGAGTCACTGCAAAATTTGAACACTGAAGCTTTCTTT; cdr3_aa: CASSESLQNLNTEAFF
j_call: TRBJ1-6; d_call: .; clone_size: .; v_call: TRBV27; cdr3_nt: TGTGCCAGCAGTTTCGGGTTCTCCTATAATTCACCCCTCCACTTT; cdr3_aa: CASSFGFSYNSPLHF
j_call: TRBJ2-6; d_call: .; clone_size: .; v_call: TRBV25-1; cdr3_nt: TGTGCCAGCAGTGAATGGGGCAGCTCTGGGGCCAACGTCCTGACTTTC; cdr3_aa: CASSEWGSSGANVLTF